This passage covers 18 T cell receptor beta chains from one sample sequenced in a study of blood T cell repertoires in COVID-19. Using immunoSEQ multiplex PCR, the repertoire was profiled, and TCRdb retains in-frame clones only, with some absent. The sample consists of more than 80,000 clones, about three quarters of them appearing once. The sequenced sample consisted of peripheral blood. The receptors were gathered from a man older than 75 with COVID-19, enrolled during active disease.

The V gene is TRBV11-3, the J gene TRBJ2-5; 8 bases line up with TRBD1. The CDR3 totals 17 residues. V dropped 5 bases and J dropped 4; count of bases not matched to a gene: 15. The germline V gene encodes CDR1 SGHNT and CDR2 YENEEA. The chain's CDR3 is CASSPSFGQGETETQYF. The CDR3 nucleotides are TGTGCCAGCAGCCCTTCTTTCGGACAGGGAGAGACAGAGACCCAGTACTTC.

This clone was observed a single time. The chain is built from TRBV2 and TRBJ2-1, with 11 bases lining up with TRBD2. This CDR3 has 15 amino acids. Trimming at V came to 1 base and at J to 8 bases, leaving 4 bases not matched to a gene. The germline V gene has CDR1 SNHLY and CDR2 FYNNEI. CDR3 loop: CASSEGLAGGYEQFF. For the CDR3, the DNA is TGTGCCAGCAGTGAAGGTCTAGCGGGGGGATATGAGCAGTTCTTC.

The rearrangement joins TRBV7-2 to TRBJ2-7; TRBD1 might be the D (6 bases). The CDR3 is made up of 13 amino acids. V lost 1 base and J lost 2, with 6 bases in between. Germline CDR1 and CDR2: SGHTA and FQGNSA. CDR3 DNA: TGTGCCAGCAGCTTAGGGGGGCCCTACGAGCAGTACTTC. Translated: CASSLGGPYEQYF.

The chain links TRBV5-1 to TRBJ2-5; the match to TRBD2 covers 8 bases. Germline CDR1 SGHRS, CDR2 YFSETQ. The V and J ends lost 1 base and 5 bases, in that order; junction bases with no gene match: 10. This CDR3 contains 16 residues. CDR3 sequence reads: CASSLYPAGGGETQYF. The CDR3 DNA reads as TGCGCCAGCAGCTTGTACCCCGCGGGGGGTGGGGAGACCCAGTACTTC.

The CDR3 DNA reads TGTGCCGGTGAACAGGGAGTTACTGGAAACACCATATATTTT. It codes for CAGEQGVTGNTIYF. The chain recombines TRBV7-9 with TRBJ1-3, with D possibly matching TRBD1 (6 bases). V lost 11 bases and J 2 bases, leaving 16 bases between the germline ends. This CDR3 has 14 residues. Germline values: CDR1 SEHNR, CDR2 FQNEAQ (reference sequence).

The rearrangement links TRBV5-1 to TRBJ2-2; 10 bases line up with TRBD2. The CDR3 loop spans 16 amino acids. The germline CDR1 and CDR2 sequences are SGHRS and YFSETQ. Trimming cost V 4 bases and J 1 base; bases outside gene matches: 4. The CDR3 bases are TGCGCCAGCAGCCTATTAGCGGGAGGGAACACCGGGGAGCTGTTTTTT. Translated: CASSLLAGGNTGELFF.

This sequence joins TRBV6-5 and TRBJ1-1; D is unresolved. V dropped 5 bases and J dropped 0 bases, with 7 bases sitting between them. The CDR3 is 13 amino acids. The germline gives CDR1 MNHEY, CDR2 SVGAGI. The CDR3 DNA is TGTGCCAGCAGTCCCCGTATGAACACTGAAGCTTTCTTT. It yields the protein CASSPRMNTEAFF.

The rearrangement joins TRBV18 to TRBJ2-7; the D is unclear. This CDR3 comprises 15 residues. CDR1 and CDR2 from the germline V gene are KGHSH and LQKENI. V lost 3 bases to trimming and J lost 0 bases, with 12 bases between them. This chain's CDR3 is CASSPSQPGSYEQYF. The CDR3, as DNA: TGTGCCAGCTCACCGAGTCAGCCGGGCTCCTACGAGCAGTACTTC.

The chain recombines TRBV7-8 with TRBJ2-3; TRBD2 is a possible D gene (6 bases). Germline loops: CDR1 SGHVS, CDR2 FQNEAQ. The ends were cut back, 5 bases at V and 0 bases at J, with 15 bases in the middle. The CDR3 has 16 amino acids. The CDR3 nucleotides read TGTGCCAGCAGCCAACTAAGCGGGCAGAGCACAGATACGCAGTATTTT. This sequence encodes CASSQLSGQSTDTQYF.

This clone was counted only a few times. V and J are TRBV28 and TRBJ1-1; 7 bases align to TRBD1. V lost 7 bases and J lost 3; bases outside the gene matches: 8. The CDR3 runs 14 residues. From germline, CDR1 is MDHEN and CDR2 SYDVKM. This CDR3 is CASTWTQGDTEAFF. The CDR3 DNA reads as TGTGCCAGCACGTGGACCCAGGGGGACACTGAAGCTTTCTTT.

The V and J genes are TRBV30 and TRBJ2-1; D may be TRBD2 (5 bases). CDR1 GTSNPN and CDR2 SVGIG come from the germline V gene (reference sequence). V was shortened by 1 base and J by 4 bases, with 8 bases between the two germline ends. The CDR3 length is 13 residues. DNA of the CDR3: TGTGCCTGGAGTGCAGGACTTTACAATGAGCAGTTCTTC. It yields the protein CAWSAGLYNEQFF.

This clone was counted a few times. This chain uses TRBV7-9 with TRBJ1-3; D possibly corresponds to TRBD1 (6 bases). The V gene lost 6 bases and the J gene lost 1 base, with 10 bases spanning the gap. This CDR3 is 14 amino acids long. Germline CDR1 is SEHNR and CDR2 is FQNEAQ (reference sequence). As DNA, the CDR3 is TGTGCCAGCAGACCAACAGGGTCTGGAAACACCATATATTTT. Its translation: CASRPTGSGNTIYF. The whole variable domain, filled in from reference TRBV7-9 and TRBJ1-3, reads DTGVSQNPRHKITKRGQNVTFRCDPISEHNRLYWYRQTLGQGPEFLTYFQNEAQLEKSRLLSDRFSAERPKGSFSTLEIQRTEQGDSAMYLCASRPTGSGNTIYFGEGSWLTVV.

The chain recombines TRBV6-6 with TRBJ1-2; 8 nucleotides match TRBD1. CDR3 length: 15 residues. After removal of 2 bases from V and 6 bases from J, the junction contained 8 bases not matched to a gene. Germline V gene lookup returns CDR1 MNHNY and CDR2 SVGAGI (reference sequence). The CDR3 is CASSYPTGGKDGYTF. The CDR3 DNA reads as TGTGCCAGCAGTTACCCCACAGGGGGAAAGGATGGCTACACCTTC.

The chain employs TRBV3-1 (or the pseudogene TRBV3-2) and TRBJ2-4, with 8 bases that match TRBD1. Germline CDR1 is LGHDT and CDR2 is YNNKEL (reference sequence). There are 14 residues in the CDR3. V trimming: 4 bases; J trimming: 2 bases; junction bases outside the gene matches: 1. The CDR3 DNA reads as TGTGCCAGCAGCCGGACAGGGTCCAAAAACATTCAGTACTTC. Protein sequence: CASSRTGSKNIQYF.

V usage is TRBV5-4 and J usage is TRBJ1-1; no definite D call. Germline V gives CDR1 SGHNT, CDR2 YYREEE (reference sequence). This CDR3 comprises 13 residues. The germline V and J ends were trimmed by 6 bases and 0 bases, with 9 bases remaining between them. CDR3 in DNA: TGTGCCAGCAAGCGGGGAATGAACACTGAAGCTTTCTTT. Protein product: CASKRGMNTEAFF. Full variable domain (rest looked up from reference TRBV5-4 and TRBJ1-1): ETGVTQSPTHLIKTRGQQVTLRCSSQSGHNTVSWYQQALGQGPQFIFQYYREEENGRGNFPPRFSGLQFPNYSSELNVNALELDDSALYLCASKRGMNTEAFFGQGTRLTVV.

The chain employs TRBV7-2 and TRBJ1-4; 10 bases are shared with TRBD1. The CDR3 covers 18 residues. Per germline, CDR1 SGHTA and CDR2 FQGNSA. Trimming cost V 5 bases and J 0 bases; bases outside gene matches: 9. CDR3 DNA: TGTGCCAGCAGCCCGACCTGGGGACAGGGGACAACTAATGAAAAACTGTTTTTT. Translation gives CASSPTWGQGTTNEKLFF.

On this clone itself: Other DNA sequences in this sample translate to the same CDR3. The CDR3 sequence: CAIRETGADGYTF. CDR3 in DNA: TGTGCCATCAGAGAGACAGGGGCTGATGGCTACACCTTC. This chain connects TRBV10-3 to TRBJ1-2; 8 bases are a match to TRBD1. Germline V gene lookup returns CDR1 ENHRY and CDR2 SYGVKD. V was pared by 6 bases and J by 6 bases, with 6 bases of the junction left unmatched. The CDR3 is made up of 13 amino acids.

This clone has only one observation. This chain links TRBV6-5 with TRBJ1-2, with D possibly matching TRBD1 (5 bases). Trimming took 11 bases from V and 2 from J, leaving 18 bases between them. The germline CDR1 and CDR2 sequences are MNHEY and SVGAGI. The CDR3 spans 14 residues. The CDR3 region has the DNA TGTGCCTCTCAGGGAGGACACGCGAACTATGGCTACACCTTC. Translated: CASQGGHANYGYTF.